The present T cell receptor (beta chain) was sequenced within a study of CD4 T cells in relation to SARS-CoV-2 and coronaviruses. Across the study: TCR beta CDR3s were sequenced after approximately ten-day antigen culture of PBMCs. Controls used an HIV-1 Nef peptide pool or no peptide.

This clone was counted only a few times. Its antigen is not known. Sequenced by immunoSEQ multiplex PCR; TCRdb stores in-frame clones only, minus some. The top ten hold 20% of the sample, which has tens of thousands of clones, around 78% seen once. CDR1 and CDR2 (germline): SNHLY, FYNNEI. The CDR3 runs 17 residues. The V and J ends lost 2 bases and 2 bases respectively, with 16 bases between them. Unexposed donor CD4+ T cells date from 2011-2018, before the COVID-19 pandemic. Isolation of CD4+ T cells took place after about eleven days in culture. The sequence was obtained from a human donor in good health. The chain carries TRBV2 and TRBJ1-5; no reliable D call. Sequencing used CD4+ T cells from PBMCs, cultured in vitro. For the CDR3, the DNA is TGTGCCAGCAGTGAAAGTCTCGGGTATTGGGGCAATCAGCCCCAGCATTTT. Residues: CASSESLGYWGNQPQHF.